The 26 T cell receptor beta chains below were found in one sample sequenced in a study of CD8 T cells in ankylosing spondylitis. Study-level findings and limits: For ankylosing spondylitis blood, a TCR beta motif of seven to nine highly homologous variants appeared characteristic.

Their target antigens are unknown. TCRdb called the 5' RACE reads again in MiXCR, with one record for every CDR3 protein. The sample carries a few hundred thousand distinct CDR3 sequences, about 16% recorded once. Material for sequencing was blood, either unsorted or a sorted T cell fraction (not recorded which). The origin of the receptors is a male donor with ankylosing spondylitis.

CDR3 in DNA: TGTGCCAGCAGCTTCGGACAGAACTACGAGCAGTACTTC. Amino acids: CASSFGQNYEQYF. The chain is built from TRBV11-1 and TRBJ2-7, with D possibly TRBD1 on 6 matching bases. The CDR3 has 13 residues. The ends were cut back, 3 bases at V and 3 bases at J, with 9 bases in the middle. Germline V gene data show CDR1 as SGHAT and CDR2 as FQDESV (reference sequence).

The rearrangement links TRBV13 to TRBJ2-6, with D unresolved. The CDR3 length is 15 residues. Germline CDR1 reads PRHDT; CDR2 reads FYEKMQ (reference sequence). The V end lost 1 base, the J end lost 2 bases, and 6 bases lay between the germline ends. CDR3 residues: CASSLVQPGANVLTF. The CDR3 DNA is TGTGCCAGCAGCTTAGTGCAACCTGGGGCCAACGTCCTGACTTTC.

This clonotype has only a few counts. The chain has TRBV27 and TRBJ2-7; a weak D match, TRBD2 (6 bases). The CDR3 length is 13 residues. The V gene lost 6 bases and the J gene lost 1 base, with 10 bases spanning the gap. Germline V gene lookup returns CDR1 MNHEY and CDR2 SMNVEV (reference sequence). DNA of the CDR3: TGTGCCAGCAGGCTGGGGGGTTCCTACGAGCAGTACTTC. It specifies CASRLGGSYEQYF.

The rearrangement joins TRBV29-1 to TRBJ2-7; D perhaps matches TRBD2 (5 bases). Trimming took 4 bases from V and 1 from J, leaving 8 bases between them. The germline gives CDR1 SQVTM, CDR2 ANQGSEA. The CDR3 has 12 residues. In DNA form, the CDR3 reads TGCAGCGTTGCATGGGAGTCCTACGAGCAGTACTTC. It encodes CSVAWESYEQYF.

This clonotype was seen many times. The J gene is TRBJ2-7, the V gene TRBV12-3 or TRBV12-4; TRBD1 agrees at 7 bases. This CDR3 contains 13 residues. With V trimmed by 9 bases and J by 3 bases, 8 bases remained unmatched. The CDR3 is CASRTGDDYEQYF. CDR3 sequence (DNA): TGTGCCAGTCGGACAGGCGATGACTACGAGCAGTACTTC.

This clonotype was detected only a few times. The V call is TRBV12-3 or TRBV12-4, the J call TRBJ2-1; D could derive from TRBD1 or TRBD2 (5 bases each). V lost 5 bases and J lost 5, with 19 bases in between. The CDR3 is 16 amino acids. Written as DNA, the CDR3 is TGTGCCAGCAGTCCGCGTGATGGGACCAAAGACAATGAGCAGTTCTTC. Translating it yields CASSPRDGTKDNEQFF.

The chain is built from TRBV27 and TRBJ1-5; D is undetermined. CDR1 and CDR2 (germline): MNHEY, SMNVEV (reference sequence). The CDR3 totals 14 residues. V was clipped by 6 bases and J by 5 bases, with 14 bases between them. CDR3 bases: TGTGCCAGCAGATCGGCCGGAACCCATCAGCCCCAGCATTTT. Its translation is CASRSAGTHQPQHF.

This clonotype has just a few counts. The CDR3 nucleotides read TGTGCCAGCAGTGGGATGGTCGGGGGCTACACCTTC. Its protein is CASSGMVGGYTF. V and J are TRBV6-6 and TRBJ1-2; D is unresolved. Germline-derived CDR1 and CDR2 are MNHNY and SVGAGI (reference sequence). The germline V and J ends were trimmed by 5 bases and 8 bases, with 12 bases remaining between them. The CDR3 length is 12 residues.

This clonotype came up a few times. The chain uses TRBV15 and TRBJ2-3, with 9 nucleotides matching TRBD1. The CDR3 runs to 16 residues. The trim removed 5 bases at V and 4 bases at J, leaving 10 bases unmatched. CDR1 is LNHNV and CDR2 is YYDKDF in the germline V gene (reference sequence). In nucleotides, the CDR3 is TGTGCCACCAGCTCTTGGACAGGGGTGAACGCAGATACGCAGTATTTT. As protein: CATSSWTGVNADTQYF.

The sample holds a few counts of this clonotype. The chain is built from TRBV4-2 and TRBJ2-7; 13 bases line up with TRBD2. Per the germline V gene, CDR1 is LGHNA and CDR2 is YNFKEQ. J lost 7 bases, V lost 6 bases, and 9 bases had no gene match. The CDR3 is 15 residues long. DNA of the CDR3: TGTGCCAGCAGTCTACTAGCGGGGGGGACTAGTGAGCAGTACTTC. Translated: CASSLLAGGTSEQYF.

This clonotype was seen a handful of times. The V gene is TRBV4-1, the J gene TRBJ1-4; no firm D call. V was shortened by 1 base and J by 4 bases, with 13 bases between the two germline ends. This CDR3 region has 16 residues. From germline, CDR1 is MGHRA and CDR2 YSYEKL. Here the CDR3 DNA reads TGCGCCAGCAGCCAAGGTCTCCAGAATAGTAATGAAAAACTGTTTTTT. Residues: CASSQGLQNSNEKLFF.

The chain employs TRBV3-1 and TRBJ2-4; D is unresolved. The germline gives CDR1 LGHDT, CDR2 YNNKEL (reference sequence). Trimming took off 8 bases at V and 1 base at J, with 3 bases between the two ends. The CDR3 covers 11 residues. In DNA form, the CDR3 reads TGTGCCAGCGAGGCCAAAAACATTCAGTACTTC. Its protein is CASEAKNIQYF.

The count of this clonotype is one. The chain employs TRBV5-6 and TRBJ2-1, with 13 bases that match TRBD2. CDR3 length equals 17 residues. Germline lookup yields CDR1 SGHDT and CDR2 YYEEEE. V gave up 2 bases and J gave up 7 bases; unmatched junction bases: 9. CDR3 DNA: TGTGCCAGCAGCTTCACTAGCGGGGGGGCCCTGAGAAATGAGCAGTTCTTC. Translated: CASSFTSGGALRNEQFF.

The chain is built from TRBV27 and TRBJ2-3, with D uncertain. The CDR3 spans 16 residues. Germline V lookup: CDR1 MNHEY, CDR2 SMNVEV (reference sequence). V was shortened by 3 bases and J by 0 bases, with 13 bases between the two germline ends. The CDR3 spells CASSLDGSISTDTQYF. The CDR3 nucleotides read TGTGCCAGCAGTTTGGATGGCTCAATTAGCACAGATACGCAGTATTTT.

The chain is built from TRBV24-1 and TRBJ2-7; perhaps TRBD1 as D (6 bases). CDR1 and CDR2 (germline): KGHDR, SFDVKD. The CDR3 length is 16 residues. V lost 4 bases and J lost 2, with 17 bases in between. This CDR3 reads CATSDGDGRGAYEQYF. In DNA form, the CDR3 reads TGTGCCACCAGTGACGGGGATGGCAGGGGAGCCTACGAGCAGTACTTC.

This clonotype was counted a few times. The J gene is TRBJ1-5, the V gene TRBV27, with D unresolved. The V end lost 3 bases, the J end lost 5 bases, and 8 bases lay between the germline ends. Germline V gene lookup returns CDR1 MNHEY and CDR2 SMNVEV (reference sequence). This CDR3 region has 13 residues. The CDR3 protein is CASSFAGDQPQHF. In DNA, the CDR3 is TGTGCCAGCAGTTTTGCGGGTGATCAGCCCCAGCATTTT.

About this clonotype: This could be a read error, since a much larger clone is one nucleotide away. The chain carries TRBV12-3 or TRBV12-4 and TRBJ2-3, with 8 positions matching TRBD1. This CDR3 comprises 15 residues. Here the CDR3 DNA reads TGTACCAGCAGTTCCACCGGGACAGGCCCAAATACGCAGTATTTT. Translation: CTSSSTGTGPNTQYF.

The sample holds a few counts of this clonotype. The rearrangement joins TRBV25-1 to TRBJ1-5, with no clear D. CDR1 is MGHDK and CDR2 is SYGVNS in the germline V gene. V was shortened by 3 bases and J by 2 bases, with 2 bases between the two germline ends. The CDR3 runs 12 residues. The CDR3 region is CASSDGNQPQHF. In DNA, the CDR3 is TGTGCCAGCAGTGACGGCAATCAGCCCCAGCATTTT.

In its sample, this clonotype was seen a few times. This chain connects TRBV4-1 to TRBJ2-2, with TRBD2 as a possible D gene (6 bases). CDR3 length: 16 amino acids. The germline V gene has CDR1 MGHRA and CDR2 YSYEKL. Trimming left V 3 bases short and J 3 bases short, with 14 bases between. CDR3 sequence reads: CASSQLYPGDTGELFF. As DNA, the CDR3 is TGCGCCAGCAGCCAGCTTTACCCGGGAGACACCGGGGAGCTGTTTTTT.

The chain joins TRBV9 to TRBJ1-1, with 7 nucleotides matching TRBD1. Per germline, CDR1 SGDLS and CDR2 YYNGEE. The CDR3 extends over 13 amino acids. Trimming took 0 bases from V and 10 from J; bases not matched to a gene: 6. DNA for the CDR3: TGTGCCAGCAGCGTAGGGGGAGGGACAGTAGCTTTCTTT. Translation: CASSVGGGTVAFF.

This clonotype came up a few times. The chain uses TRBV4-1 and TRBJ2-7; no clear D. The germline V gene has CDR1 MGHRA and CDR2 YSYEKL. The CDR3 totals 14 residues. Trimming stripped 0 bases from V and 4 bases from J, with 10 bases between. In DNA form, the CDR3 reads TGCGCCAGCAGCCAAGATGGGGAAGGGTACGAGCAGTACTTC. This gives the protein CASSQDGEGYEQYF.

The table lists this clonotype with a few counts. The V and J genes are TRBV4-1 and TRBJ2-1; 8 bases agree with TRBD2. Germline V gene lookup returns CDR1 MGHRA and CDR2 YSYEKL. There are 14 residues in the CDR3. V lost 8 bases and J lost 5; bases outside the gene matches: 8. CDR3 protein: CASSGLAVDNEQFF. DNA for the CDR3: TGCGCCAGCTCCGGACTAGCTGTCGACAATGAGCAGTTCTTC.

This clonotype was found many times. The chain recombines TRBV12-3 or TRBV12-4 with TRBJ2-3, with D possibly TRBD1 on 6 matching bases. V was pared by 5 bases and J by 11 bases, with 14 bases between. The CDR3 extends over 12 amino acids. The CDR3 sequence: CASSPSGEGQYF. The CDR3 nucleotides read TGTGCCAGCAGTCCCTCAGGGGAAGGGCAGTATTTT.

This chain joins TRBV6-2 or TRBV6-3 and TRBJ2-2; 9 nucleotides match TRBD2. Germline V gives CDR1 MNHEY, CDR2 SVGEGT. J lost 6 bases, V lost 4 bases, and 9 bases had no gene match. CDR3 size: 16 residues. Here the CDR3 reads CASSSFSGSRAGELFF. CDR3 bases: TGTGCCAGCAGTTCATTTAGCGGGAGTCGCGCCGGGGAGCTGTTTTTT.

V and J are TRBV5-6 and TRBJ2-5; 8 nucleotides align to TRBD2. There are 16 residues in the CDR3. V shed 0 bases, J shed 4 bases, and the junction held 8 bases outside the gene matches. Germline CDR1 reads SGHDT; CDR2 reads YYEEEE. The CDR3 region has the DNA TGTGCCAGCAGCTTGGCTGGGACTAGATACCGAGAGACCCAGTACTTC. It specifies CASSLAGTRYRETQYF.

The chain uses TRBV7-2 and TRBJ2-1; 8 bases align to TRBD2. The germline V gene has CDR1 SGHTA and CDR2 FQGNSA. Unmatched junction bases numbered 11, after V lost 0 bases and J lost 7 bases. The CDR3 spans 17 residues. CDR3: CASSLASGGAGGNEQFF. In DNA, the CDR3 is TGTGCCAGCAGCTTAGCCTCGGGGGGTGCGGGAGGAAATGAGCAGTTCTTC.